A single TCR beta chain is shown here with its context. The data were taken from a study of T-cell memory formation after mild COVID-19. Germline-derived CDR1 and CDR2 are MNHEY and SMNVEV (reference sequence). The CDR3 is 17 amino acids. The germline V and J ends were trimmed by 6 bases and 4 bases, with 24 bases remaining between them. A single record per CDR3 protein comes from TCRdb applying MiXCR to the 5' RACE reads. Among about 280,000 distinct CDR3 sequences listed, approximately 8.4% were seen once. Sequences were obtained from PBMCs or a T cell subset sorted from them (not recorded which). The receptor's source is a man between 18 and 35 years old who had mild COVID-19 (a few samples of this study predate the infection). Cell type and time point are not known. The V gene is TRBV27, the J gene TRBJ1-2; a possible D gene is TRBD1 (6 bases). The CDR3 is CASSPLTGGAGPYGYTF. In DNA form, the CDR3 reads TGTGCCAGCAGCCCTTTAACCGGGGGGGCAGGACCCTATGGCTACACCTTC.